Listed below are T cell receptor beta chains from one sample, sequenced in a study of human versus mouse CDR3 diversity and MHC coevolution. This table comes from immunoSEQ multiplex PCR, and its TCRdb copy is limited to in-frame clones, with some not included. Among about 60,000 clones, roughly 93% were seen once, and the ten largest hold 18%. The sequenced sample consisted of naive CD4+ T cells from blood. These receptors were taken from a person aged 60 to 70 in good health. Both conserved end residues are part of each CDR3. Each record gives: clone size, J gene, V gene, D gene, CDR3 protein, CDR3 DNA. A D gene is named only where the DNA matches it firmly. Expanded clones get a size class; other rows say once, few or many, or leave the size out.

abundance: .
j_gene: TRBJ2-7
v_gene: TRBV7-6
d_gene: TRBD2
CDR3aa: CASSPGRVGPYEQYF
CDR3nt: TGTGCCAGCAGCCCCGGGAGGGTTGGGCCCTACGAGCAGTACTTC

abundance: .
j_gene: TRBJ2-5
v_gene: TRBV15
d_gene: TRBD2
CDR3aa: CATSRERPGLAAPTIQETQYF
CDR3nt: TGTGCCACCAGCAGAGAAAGGCCCGGACTAGCAGCCCCCACGATCCAAGAGACCCAGTACTTC

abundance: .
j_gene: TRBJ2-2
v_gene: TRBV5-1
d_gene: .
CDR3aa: CASSWKGEGVKTGELFF
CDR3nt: TGCGCCAGCAGCTGGAAGGGGGAGGGAGTTAAGACCGGGGAGCTGTTTTTT

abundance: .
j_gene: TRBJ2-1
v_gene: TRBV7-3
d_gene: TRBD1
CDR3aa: CASSNNPGGNNEQFF
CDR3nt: TGTGCCAGCAGCAACAACCCAGGGGGCAACAATGAGCAGTTCTTC

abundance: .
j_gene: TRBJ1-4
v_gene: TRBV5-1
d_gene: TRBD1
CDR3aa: CASSLTGGASDEKLFF
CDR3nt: TGCGCCAGCAGCTTGACAGGGGGCGCTTCGGATGAAAAACTGTTTTTT

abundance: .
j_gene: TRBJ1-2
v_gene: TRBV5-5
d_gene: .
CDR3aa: CASSLGQYYTF
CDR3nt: TGTGCCAGCAGCTTAGGACAGTACTACACCTTC

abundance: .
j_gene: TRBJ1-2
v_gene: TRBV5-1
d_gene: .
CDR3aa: CASSLGQSYGYTF
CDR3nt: TGCGCCAGCAGCCTGGGGCAAAGCTATGGCTACACCTTC

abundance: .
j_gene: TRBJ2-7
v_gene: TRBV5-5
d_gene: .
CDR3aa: CASSSLGGAEGGEQYF
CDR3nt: TGTGCCAGCAGCTCCCTAGGGGGGGCTGAGGGTGGCGAGCAGTACTTC

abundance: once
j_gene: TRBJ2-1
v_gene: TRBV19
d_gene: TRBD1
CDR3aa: CASSGDSLVGDEQFF
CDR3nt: TGTGCCAGTAGTGGGGACAGTCTAGTAGGCGATGAGCAGTTCTTC

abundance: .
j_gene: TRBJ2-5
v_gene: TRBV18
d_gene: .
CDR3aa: CASSPQERDQETQYF
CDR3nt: TGTGCCAGCTCACCTCAGGAGCGGGACCAAGAGACCCAGTACTTC

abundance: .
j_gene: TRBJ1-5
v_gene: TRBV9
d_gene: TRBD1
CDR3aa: CASSTTGENQPQHF
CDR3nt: TGTGCCAGCAGCACAACAGGGGAGAATCAGCCCCAGCATTTT

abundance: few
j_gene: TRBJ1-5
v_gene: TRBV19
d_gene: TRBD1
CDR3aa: CASSGRQGREPQHF
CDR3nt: TGTGCCAGTAGTGGACGACAGGGCCGCGAGCCCCAGCATTTT

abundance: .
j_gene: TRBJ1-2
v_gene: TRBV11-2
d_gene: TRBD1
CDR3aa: CASSLDWDRESDGYTF
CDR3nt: TGTGCCAGCAGCTTAGATTGGGACAGGGAGAGTGATGGCTACACCTTC

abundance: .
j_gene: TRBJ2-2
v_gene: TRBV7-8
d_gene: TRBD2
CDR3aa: CASSWALAGGGTGELFF
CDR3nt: TGTGCCAGCAGCTGGGCCCTAGCGGGAGGGGGTACCGGGGAGCTGTTTTTT

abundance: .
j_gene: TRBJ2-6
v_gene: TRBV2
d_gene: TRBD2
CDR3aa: CGRDAAGGPSGANVLTF
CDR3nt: TGTGGCCGGGACGCAGCGGGAGGGCCCTCTGGGGCCAACGTCCTGACTTTC

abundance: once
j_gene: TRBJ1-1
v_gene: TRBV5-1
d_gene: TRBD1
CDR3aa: CASSDSQGASEEAFF
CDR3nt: TGCGCCAGCAGCGACTCACAGGGGGCGAGTGAGGAAGCTTTCTTT

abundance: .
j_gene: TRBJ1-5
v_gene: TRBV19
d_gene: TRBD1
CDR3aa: CASSTRTGGFQPQHF
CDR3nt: TGTGCCAGTAGTACGCGGACAGGGGGCTTTCAGCCCCAGCATTTT

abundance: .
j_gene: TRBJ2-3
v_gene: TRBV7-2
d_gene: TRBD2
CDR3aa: CASKNPLAGFTDTQYF
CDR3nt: TGTGCCAGCAAAAACCCTCTAGCGGGATTCACAGATACGCAGTATTTT

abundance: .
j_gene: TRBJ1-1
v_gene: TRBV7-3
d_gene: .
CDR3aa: CASSLNGGPNTEAFF
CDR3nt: TGTGCCAGCAGCTTAAACGGGGGTCCGAACACTGAAGCTTTCTTT

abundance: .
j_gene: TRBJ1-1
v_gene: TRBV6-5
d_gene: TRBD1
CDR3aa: CATHTGDGTEAFF
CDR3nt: TGTGCCACTCACACAGGGGACGGGACTGAAGCTTTCTTT

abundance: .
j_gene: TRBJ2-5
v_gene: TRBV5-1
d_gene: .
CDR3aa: CASSNRDSKETQYF
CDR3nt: TGCGCCAGCAGCAACCGGGACTCAAAAGAGACCCAGTACTTC

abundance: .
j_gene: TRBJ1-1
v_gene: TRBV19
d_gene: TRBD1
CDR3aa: CASSIPGQQMNTEAFF
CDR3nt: TGTGCCAGTAGTATCCCGGGACAGCAGATGAACACTGAAGCTTTCTTT

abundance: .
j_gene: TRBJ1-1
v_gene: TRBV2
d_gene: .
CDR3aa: CASSEQQGLLTFF
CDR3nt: TGTGCCAGCAGTGAGCAACAGGGTCTATTAACTTTCTTT

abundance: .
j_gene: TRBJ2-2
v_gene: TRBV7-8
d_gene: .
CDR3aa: CASSLGTNTGELFF
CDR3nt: TGTGCCAGCAGCTTAGGGACTAACACCGGGGAGCTGTTTTTT

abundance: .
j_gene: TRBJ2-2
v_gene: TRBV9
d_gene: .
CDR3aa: CASSAGMYGELFF
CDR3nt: TGTGCCAGCAGCGCAGGGATGTACGGGGAGCTGTTTTTT

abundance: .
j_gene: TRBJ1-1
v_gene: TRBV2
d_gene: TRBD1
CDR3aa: CARGTGPRKTEAFF
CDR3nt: TGTGCCAGAGGGACAGGGCCGAGAAAAACTGAAGCTTTCTTT

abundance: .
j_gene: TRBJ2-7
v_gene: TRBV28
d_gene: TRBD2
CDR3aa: CASSYPAGSSYEQYF
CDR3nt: TGTGCCAGCAGTTACCCAGCGGGATCCTCCTACGAGCAGTACTTC

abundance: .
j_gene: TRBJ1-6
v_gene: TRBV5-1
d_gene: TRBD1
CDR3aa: CASSPRDSNNSPLHF
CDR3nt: TGCGCCAGCAGCCCCCGGGACAGTAATAATTCACCCCTCCACTTT

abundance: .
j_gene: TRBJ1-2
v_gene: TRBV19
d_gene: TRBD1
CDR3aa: CASSPQGGVSDGYTF
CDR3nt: TGTGCCAGTAGCCCCCAGGGGGGAGTTAGCGATGGCTACACCTTC

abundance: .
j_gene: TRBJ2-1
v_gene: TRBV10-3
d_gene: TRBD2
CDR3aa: CAISAPVLAGGKNEQFF
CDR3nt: TGTGCCATCAGTGCCCCTGTTCTAGCGGGAGGGAAGAATGAGCAGTTCTTC

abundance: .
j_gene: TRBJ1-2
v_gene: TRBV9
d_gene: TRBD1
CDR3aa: CASSEHRGRNYGYTF
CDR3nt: TGTGCCAGCAGCGAACACAGGGGGCGCAACTATGGCTACACCTTC

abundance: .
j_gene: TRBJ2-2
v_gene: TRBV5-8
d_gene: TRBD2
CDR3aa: CASSFLPSGPPNTGELFF
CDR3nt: TGTGCCAGCAGCTTTCTGCCTAGCGGTCCCCCGAACACCGGGGAGCTGTTTTTT

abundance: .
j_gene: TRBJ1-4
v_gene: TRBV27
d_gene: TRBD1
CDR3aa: CASSLSGTGVEKLFF
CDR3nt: TGTGCCAGCAGCCTCTCCGGGACAGGGGTTGAAAAACTGTTTTTT

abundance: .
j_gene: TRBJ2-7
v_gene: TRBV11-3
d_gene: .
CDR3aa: CASSLGLAEAYEQYF
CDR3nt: TGTGCCAGCAGCTTAGGGCTAGCCGAGGCCTACGAGCAGTACTTC

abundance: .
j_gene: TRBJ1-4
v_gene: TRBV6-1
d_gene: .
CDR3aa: CASSGYSATNEKLFF
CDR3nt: TGTGCCAGCAGTGGCTACAGTGCAACTAATGAAAAACTGTTTTTT

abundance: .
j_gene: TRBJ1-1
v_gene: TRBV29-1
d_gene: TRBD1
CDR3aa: CSVEAGGNTEAFF
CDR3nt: TGCAGCGTTGAGGCAGGGGGGAACACTGAAGCTTTCTTT

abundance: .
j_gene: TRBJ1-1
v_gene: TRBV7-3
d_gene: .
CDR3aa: CASSPEGTLGTEAFF
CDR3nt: TGTGCCAGCAGCCCGGAGGGGACTCTAGGCACTGAAGCTTTCTTT

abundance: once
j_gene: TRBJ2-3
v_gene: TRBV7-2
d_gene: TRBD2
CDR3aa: CASSTRLAGPTDTQYF
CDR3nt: TGTGCCAGCAGCACCCGACTAGCGGGACCCACAGATACGCAGTATTTT

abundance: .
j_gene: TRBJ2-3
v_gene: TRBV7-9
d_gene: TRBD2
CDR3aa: CASRGGSGILSTDTQYF
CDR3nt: TGTGCCAGCAGAGGAGGTAGCGGGATCCTTAGCACAGATACGCAGTATTTT

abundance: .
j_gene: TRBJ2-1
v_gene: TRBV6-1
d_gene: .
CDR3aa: CASSGGIGALLFF
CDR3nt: TGTGCCAGCAGTGGGGGAATAGGGGCCCTCTTGTTCTTC

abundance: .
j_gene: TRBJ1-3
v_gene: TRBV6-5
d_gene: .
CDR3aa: CASYQAASGNTIYF
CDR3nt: TGTGCCAGCTATCAGGCAGCCTCTGGAAACACCATATATTTT

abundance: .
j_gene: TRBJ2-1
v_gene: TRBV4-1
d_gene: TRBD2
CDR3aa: CASSQMVSSGSFRSSYNEQFF
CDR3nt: TGCGCCAGCAGCCAGATGGTCTCTAGCGGGAGTTTTCGCAGCTCCTACAATGAGCAGTTCTTC

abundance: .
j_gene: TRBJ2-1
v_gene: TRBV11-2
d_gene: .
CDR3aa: CASSPGAKQFF
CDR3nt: TGTGCCAGCAGCCCAGGGGCGAAGCAGTTCTTC

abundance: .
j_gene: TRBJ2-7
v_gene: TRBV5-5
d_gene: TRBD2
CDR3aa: CASSTQAGRSYEQYF
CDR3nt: TGTGCCAGCAGCACCCAAGCCGGGAGGTCCTACGAGCAGTACTTC

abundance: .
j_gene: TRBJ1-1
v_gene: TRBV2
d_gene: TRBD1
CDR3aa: CASSEQGGTEAFF
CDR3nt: TGTGCCAGCAGTGAACAGGGGGGCACTGAAGCTTTCTTT

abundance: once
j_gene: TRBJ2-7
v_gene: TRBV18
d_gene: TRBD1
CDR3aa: CASSPDRGSSYEQYF
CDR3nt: TGTGCCAGCTCACCGGACAGGGGAAGCTCCTACGAGCAGTACTTC

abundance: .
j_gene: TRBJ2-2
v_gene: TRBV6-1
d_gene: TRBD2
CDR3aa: CASSGLAGAGELFF
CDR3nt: TGTGCCAGCAGCGGACTAGCGGGAGCCGGGGAGCTGTTTTTT